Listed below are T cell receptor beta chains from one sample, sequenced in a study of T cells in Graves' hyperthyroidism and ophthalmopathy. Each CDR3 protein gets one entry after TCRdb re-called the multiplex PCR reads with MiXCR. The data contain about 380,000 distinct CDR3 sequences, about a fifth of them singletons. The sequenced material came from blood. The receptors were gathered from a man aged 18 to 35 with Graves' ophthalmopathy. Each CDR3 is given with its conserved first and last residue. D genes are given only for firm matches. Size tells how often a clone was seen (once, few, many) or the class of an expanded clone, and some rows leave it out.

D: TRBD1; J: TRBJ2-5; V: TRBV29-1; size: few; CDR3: CSVTPGGLETQYF; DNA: TGCAGCGTCACCCCAGGGGGCTTAGAGACCCAGTACTTC
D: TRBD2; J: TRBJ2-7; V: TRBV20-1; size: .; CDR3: CSATSGTSGGARQYF; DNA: TGCAGTGCTACTTCCGGGACTAGCGGGGGGGCCCGGCAGTACTTC
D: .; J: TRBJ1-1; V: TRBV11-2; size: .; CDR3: CASSTDSVNTEAFF; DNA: TGTGCCAGCAGCACGGACAGTGTGAACACTGAAGCTTTCTTT
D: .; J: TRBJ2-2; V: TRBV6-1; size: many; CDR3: CASSALGRVFDTGELFF; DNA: TGTGCCAGCAGTGCCCTCGGAAGGGTTTTTGACACCGGGGAGCTGTTTTTT
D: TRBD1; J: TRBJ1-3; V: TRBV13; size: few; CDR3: CASSIQGASGNTIYF; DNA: TGTGCCAGCAGCATACAGGGGGCTAGCGGAAACACCATATATTTT
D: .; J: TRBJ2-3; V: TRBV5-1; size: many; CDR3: CASSSMDGTDTQYF; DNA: TGCGCCAGCAGCTCCATGGACGGCACAGATACGCAGTATTTT
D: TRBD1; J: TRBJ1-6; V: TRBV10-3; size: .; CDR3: CAISRGQGANSPLHF; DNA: TGTGCCATCAGTCGAGGACAGGGGGCAAATTCACCCCTCCACTTT
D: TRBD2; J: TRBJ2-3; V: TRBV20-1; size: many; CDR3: CSARGGGTSTDTQYF; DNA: TGCAGTGCTAGAGGGGGGGGGACTAGCACAGATACGCAGTATTTT
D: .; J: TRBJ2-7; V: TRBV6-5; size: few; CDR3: CASSYSSTAGQSSYEQYF; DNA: TGTGCCAGCAGTTACTCTAGCACCGCGGGACAGTCCTCCTACGAGCAGTACTTC
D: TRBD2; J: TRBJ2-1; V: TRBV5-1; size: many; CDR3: CASSPWERGDNNEQFF; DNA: TGCGCCAGCAGCCCCTGGGAGCGGGGTGATAACAATGAGCAGTTCTTC
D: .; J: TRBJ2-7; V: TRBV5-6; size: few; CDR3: CASSLLRAEQYF; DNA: TGTGCCAGCAGCTTGTTGAGAGCCGAGCAGTACTTC
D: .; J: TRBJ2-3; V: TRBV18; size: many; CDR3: CASSPGPSTDTQYF; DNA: TGTGCCAGCTCACCCGGCCCGAGCACAGATACGCAGTATTTT
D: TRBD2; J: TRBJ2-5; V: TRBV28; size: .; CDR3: CASSKSGGETQYF; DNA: TGTGCCAGCAGTAAAAGCGGGGGGGAGACCCAGTACTTC
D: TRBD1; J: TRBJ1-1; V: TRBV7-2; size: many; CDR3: CASSWDRERGVGEAFF; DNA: TGTGCCAGCAGCTGGGACAGGGAGCGCGGGGTGGGAGAAGCTTTCTTT
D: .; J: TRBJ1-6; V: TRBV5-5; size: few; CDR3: CATTRGIDNSPLHF; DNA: TGTGCCACCACCCGGGGTATAGATAATTCACCCCTCCACTTT